The entry that follows covers one TCR beta chain sequence. This clonotype appeared a few times. The target of this receptor is not known. Base qualities are not recorded, but no much larger clone differs from it by a single base. The library was prepared using 5' RACE. For sequencing, a NextSeq 500 was employed. The TCR library protocol attached unique molecular identifiers to individual cDNA molecules to correct for sequencing error and PCR bias. Both TCR alpha and beta chains were sequenced, and tight co-correlation was observed between alpha and beta sequence abundances in each sample. The study's own analysis went as follows. Decombinator V4 was used to perform V gene, J gene and CDR3 annotation of TCR sequences. Expanded TCRs were defined as changing significantly between any two time points under a Poisson model with p below 0.0001. TCR abundances were normalised to the total number of TCRs sequenced per sample and were expressed as counts per million. TRAV1-2 paired with TRAJ12, TRAJ20 or TRAJ33 defined MAIT TCRs, while TRAV10 paired with TRAJ18 defined iNKT TCRs. A search of VDJdb, accessed on 1 November 2021, was run for TCRs annotated to CMV, EBV and SARS-CoV-2, with TCRs annotated for multiple antigens excluded. TCRdb trimmed the raw reads at Q25, called clones with MiXCR and kept productive beta chains. Each entry merges the rows of one CDR3 protein and shows their most common DNA and genes. These V and J calls originate from TCRdb's pipeline instead of the authors' own analysis. Across this sample there are tens of thousands of distinct CDR3 sequences, with 10% seen only once. Together, the top ten hold around 7.3% of the sample.

The sample originates from a study of early T cells in non-severe SARS-CoV-2 infection (dated by TCRdb to 2020 to 2023). Study-level background: Bulk RNA from unsorted whole blood was used for TCR sequencing, so alpha and beta chains could not be paired. Findings and caveats that apply to the study as a whole: VDJdb matching was skewed toward anti-spike CD8 responses and likely underestimated virus-specific expansions, missing private and CD4 specificities.

At the junction V is shortened by 4 bases and J by 5 bases, with 4 bases in between. CDR1 and CDR2, per the germline V gene, are SQVTM and ANQGSEA. From cysteine to phenylalanine, the CDR3 is 10 amino acids long. Only CDR3 DNA remains: 30 bases, in frame from the first base. Set within a cohort of healthcare workers in London, UK, this nested case-control study involved weekly PCR testing of nasopharyngeal swabs along with blood sampling. Healthcare workers were recruited between 23 and 31 March 2020, during the week of the UK lockdown, and were followed weekly for up to roughly 15 weeks. The chain couples TRBV29-1 to TRBJ2-3, with the D segment identity uncertain. The receptor was isolated from an adult who was a healthcare worker with PCR-confirmed SARS-CoV-2 infection or an uninfected control (not recorded which). Sequences were derived from whole blood, sampled at baseline. The base sequence is TGCAGCGTTGGCCGAGATACGCAGTATTTT. Translated, it reads CSVGRDTQYF.